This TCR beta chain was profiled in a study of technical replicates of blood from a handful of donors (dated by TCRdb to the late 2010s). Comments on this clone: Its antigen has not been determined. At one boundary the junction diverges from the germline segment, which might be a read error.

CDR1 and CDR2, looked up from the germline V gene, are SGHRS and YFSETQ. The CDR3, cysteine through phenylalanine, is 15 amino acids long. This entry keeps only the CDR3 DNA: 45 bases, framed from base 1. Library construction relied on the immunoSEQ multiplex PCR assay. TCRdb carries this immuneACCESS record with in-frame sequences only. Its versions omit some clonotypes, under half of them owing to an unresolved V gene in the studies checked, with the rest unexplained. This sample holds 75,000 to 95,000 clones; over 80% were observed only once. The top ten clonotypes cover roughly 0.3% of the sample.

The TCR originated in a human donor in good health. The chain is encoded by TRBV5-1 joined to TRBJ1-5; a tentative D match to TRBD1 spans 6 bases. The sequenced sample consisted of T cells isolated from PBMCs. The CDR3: CASRLEARGDQPQHF. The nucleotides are TGCGCCAGCAGGTTGGAAGCCAGGGGAGATCAGCCCCAGCATTTT.